This T cell receptor beta chain was recorded in a study of T-cell memory formation after mild COVID-19. Turning to the study itself: TCR clusters mostly belonged to single donors.

This CDR3 is built from 14 residues. Germline loops: CDR1 MNHNS, CDR2 SASEGT. Trimming took 6 bases from V and 1 from J, leaving 12 bases between them. This clonotype has a handful of counts. TCR alpha and TCR beta cDNA libraries carrying sample barcodes and UMIs were produced by 5'RACE using constant-segment primers. MiXCR, run by TCRdb on the 5' RACE reads, gives a single entry per CDR3 protein. The table shows around 300,000 distinct CDR3 sequences, with roughly an eighth occurring only once. The sequencing input was PBMCs or a T cell subset sorted from them (not recorded which). The sequence derives from a man aged 18 to 30 who had mild COVID-19 (a few samples of this study predate the infection). Cell type and time point are not known. The chain employs TRBV6-1 and TRBJ2-5; the D is unclear. CDR3: CASRIGATQETQYF. The CDR3 coding sequence is TGTGCCAGCAGAATAGGAGCAACCCAAGAGACCCAGTACTTC.